One and the same sample provided the 12 T cell receptor beta chains below, sequenced in a study of blood T cell repertoires in COVID-19. The repertoire was sequenced with immunoSEQ multiplex PCR; TCRdb's copy has only in-frame clones and lacks some. Here the sample spans roughly 400,000 clones, around 91% being singletons. Sequenced: PBMCs or T cells enriched from blood (not recorded which). The receptor set was obtained from a man between 18 and 35 years old who had recovered from COVID-19.

The rearrangement joins TRBV2 to TRBJ2-3, with TRBD2 as a possible D gene (6 bases). In germline, CDR1 is SNHLY, CDR2 FYNNEI. The V and J ends lost 6 bases and 2 bases respectively, with 12 bases between them. There are 14 residues in the CDR3. The DNA for the CDR3 is TGTGCCAGCAGCATTAGCGGATCCACAGATACGCAGTATTTT. This translates into CASSISGSTDTQYF.

This clone appeared a single time. This CDR3 is CASSLARTSGRGVVSTDTQYF. DNA for the CDR3: TGCGCCAGCAGCTTGGCCAGGACTAGCGGGAGGGGAGTAGTTTCGACAGATACGCAGTATTTT. The chain employs TRBV5-1 and TRBJ2-3; TRBD2 agrees at 15 bases. V dropped 0 bases and J dropped 3; count of bases not matched to a gene: 14. CDR3 length equals 21 residues. Germline-derived CDR1 and CDR2 are SGHRS and YFSETQ.

This clone was observed once. The rearrangement links TRBV30 to TRBJ2-6; D unclear. V lost 4 bases, J lost 4 bases, and 11 bases lay in between. This CDR3 is built from 14 residues. CDR1 is GTSNPN, CDR2 SVGIG, per germline (reference sequence). The CDR3 loop reads CAWILTSGANVLTF. CDR3 sequence (DNA): TGTGCCTGGATTTTGACTTCAGGGGCCAACGTCCTGACTTTC.

The CDR3 DNA reads as TGTGCCTGGTCTCGACAGGGGGATCAGCCCCAGCATTTT. It encodes CAWSRQGDQPQHF. J is TRBJ1-5 and V is TRBV30, with 9 positions matching TRBD1. Germline values: CDR1 GTSNPN, CDR2 SVGIG (reference sequence). V was pared by 5 bases and J by 5 bases, with 4 bases of the junction left unmatched. This CDR3 contains 13 residues.

V and J are TRBV5-1 and TRBJ1-2, with 8 bases lining up with TRBD1. The CDR3 contains 15 residues. The germline gives CDR1 SGHRS, CDR2 YFSETQ. J gave up 4 bases and V 4 bases, and 9 bases lay outside the gene matches. CDR3 sequence (DNA): TGCGCCAGCAGCACCACCGGGACAGGAGCCTATGGCTACACCTTC. This translates into CASSTTGTGAYGYTF.

The chain uses TRBV5-1 and TRBJ1-1, with a tentative D call TRBD1 (6 bases). The ends were cut back, 0 bases at V and 1 base at J, with 13 bases in the middle. The germline CDR1 and CDR2 sequences are SGHRS and YFSETQ. CDR3 size: 16 residues. CDR3 DNA sequence: TGCGCCAGCAGCTTGGGGCAGGGGCCGGGGAACACTGAAGCTTTCTTT. It is translated as CASSLGQGPGNTEAFF.

The chain has TRBV2 and TRBJ1-4, with 7 bases lining up with TRBD1. The J segment lost 4 bases and the V segment lost 2 bases, leaving 4 bases of the junction unmatched. Looked up from germline, CDR1 is SNHLY and CDR2 is FYNNEI. The CDR3 covers 15 residues. CDR3 amino acids: CASSELGQINEKLFF. CDR3 DNA sequence: TGTGCCAGCAGTGAACTGGGACAGATTAATGAAAAACTGTTTTTT. Variable domain in full (rest from reference TRBV2 and TRBJ1-4): EPEVTQTPSHQVTQMGQEVILRCVPISNHLYFYWYRQILGQKVEFLVSFYNNEISEKSEIFDDQFSVERPDGSNFTLKIRSTKLEDSAMYFCASSELGQINEKLFFGSGTQLSVL.

The chain is built from TRBV5-1 and TRBJ2-7; no reliable D call. CDR3 length equals 15 residues. The germline CDR1 and CDR2 sequences are SGHRS and YFSETQ. Between the trimmed V and J ends, which lost 0 bases and 0 bases, there was a span of 10 bases. The CDR3 DNA sequence: TGCGCCAGCAGCTTGGAGCGACCGTTCTCCTACGAGCAGTACTTC. As protein: CASSLERPFSYEQYF.

The CDR3 bases are TGTGCCAGCAGTTGGACTAGCGGGAGCGAGCAGTACTTC. Translating it yields CASSWTSGSEQYF. This chain links TRBV6-2 or TRBV6-3 with TRBJ2-7; TRBD2 matches 13 bases. This CDR3 spans 13 amino acids. Germline V gene lookup returns CDR1 MNHEY and CDR2 SVGEGT. V shed 4 bases and J 6 bases; nucleotides not matched to a gene: 0.

The rearrangement joins TRBV27 to TRBJ2-3; the D is unclear. V lost 3 bases to trimming and J lost 2 bases, with 6 bases between them. Germline V lookup: CDR1 MNHEY, CDR2 SMNVEV (reference sequence). The CDR3 length is 13 residues. The CDR3 sequence: CASSLTSTDTQYF. In DNA, the CDR3 is TGTGCCAGCAGTTTGACTTCCACAGATACGCAGTATTTT.

The V call is TRBV6-5, the J call TRBJ1-1; possibly TRBD1 for D (6 bases). Trimming cost V 9 bases and J 4 bases, with 15 bases left between them. Looked up from germline, CDR1 is MNHEY and CDR2 is SVGAGI. The CDR3 spans 13 residues. The CDR3 region has the DNA TGTGCCAGTAGGGGGGGCAGGGCCACTGAAGCTTTCTTT. Its protein is CASRGGRATEAFF.

Written as DNA, the CDR3 is TGTGCCAGCAGTTTAGGGGGACTCGGTAATTCACCCCTCCACTTT. Protein product: CASSLGGLGNSPLHF. This chain links TRBV28 with TRBJ1-6, with a possible D match to TRBD1 (5 bases). V lost 2 bases and J 6 bases, leaving 11 bases between the germline ends. Germline-derived CDR1 and CDR2 are MDHEN and SYDVKM. The CDR3 sequence is 15 residues long. Supplemented by reference TRBV28 and TRBJ1-6, the full variable domain reads DVKVTQSSRYLVKRTGEKVFLECVQDMDHENMFWYRQDPGLGLRLIYFSYDVKMKEKGDIPEGYSVSREKKERFSLILESASTNQTSMYLCASSLGGLGNSPLHFGNGTRLTVT.